Following are 27 T cell receptor beta chains from one sample sequenced in a study of blood T cells in healthy people across ages. Next came a second PCR, run for about 6 to 11 cycles, which used a sample-barcoded 5' primer along with a J-beta primer mix. In TCRdb, the 5' RACE reads were re-called with MiXCR into one record per CDR3 protein. This repertoire shows about 1.4 million distinct CDR3 sequences, roughly 60% found once; its top ten account for 5% to 7%. Sequenced: blood. The origin of the receptors is a man aged 18 to 30 in good health.

The CDR3 reads CASSQERDRSSGDNEQYF. CDR3 bases: TGTGCCAGCAGCCAAGAAAGGGACAGGTCGAGCGGCGACAATGAGCAGTACTTC. The V and J genes are TRBV14 and TRBJ2-5; 8 nucleotides align to TRBD1. The germline CDR1 and CDR2 sequences are SGHDN and FVKESK. The CDR3 totals 18 residues. The V segment lost 0 bases and the J segment 11 bases; nucleotides outside the gene matches: 20. The variable domain in full, with the rest retrieved from reference TRBV14 and TRBJ2-5, is EAGVTQFPSHSVIEKGQTVTLRCDPISGHDNLYWYRRVMGKEIKFLLHFVKESKQDESGMPNNRFLAERTGGTYSTLKVQPAELEDSGVYFCASSQERDRSSGDNEQYFGPGTRLLVL.

The V call is TRBV29-1, the J call TRBJ1-5, with no clear D. Trimming removed 5 bases at V and 4 bases at J, with 12 bases between. The CDR3 extends over 13 amino acids. Germline V gene data show CDR1 as SQVTM and CDR2 as ANQGSEA. The CDR3 spells CSVRSAFNQPQHF. The CDR3 nucleotides read TGCAGCGTTCGGTCAGCTTTTAATCAGCCCCAGCATTTT.

The chain recombines TRBV7-2 with TRBJ1-2, with D possibly matching TRBD1 (5 bases). Germline V gene data show CDR1 as SGHTA and CDR2 as FQGNSA. The CDR3 sequence is 15 residues long. The germline V and J ends were trimmed by 5 bases and 0 bases, with 13 bases remaining between them. The CDR3 loop is CASSPRTRANYGYTF. DNA of the CDR3: TGTGCCAGCAGCCCTCGGACAAGAGCTAACTATGGCTACACCTTC.

This rearrangement joins TRBV29-1 to TRBJ2-1; 10 bases map to TRBD2. J gave up 7 bases and V 0 bases, and 6 bases lay outside the gene matches. The length of the CDR3 is 15 residues. CDR1 and CDR2 from the germline V gene are SQVTM and ANQGSEA. CDR3: CSVEDRSGGVNEQFF. In nucleotides, the CDR3 is TGCAGCGTTGAAGATCGGAGCGGGGGGGTTAATGAGCAGTTCTTC.

This clonotype was seen once. The V call is TRBV4-1, the J call TRBJ2-1, with TRBD2 identical over 10 bases. The V segment lost 2 bases and the J segment 6 bases; nucleotides outside the gene matches: 4. Germline V gives CDR1 MGHRA, CDR2 YSYEKL. The CDR3 totals 15 residues. CDR3 coding DNA: TGCGCCAGCAGCCAATCTAGCGGGAGAACCAATGAGCAGTTCTTC. The encoded protein is CASSQSSGRTNEQFF.

This clonotype was counted only a few times. V usage is TRBV18 and J usage is TRBJ2-7; TRBD2 agrees at 8 bases. This CDR3 is built from 16 residues. The ends lost 0 bases at V and 0 bases at J; junction bases unmatched: 4. CDR1 and CDR2 from the germline V gene are KGHSH and LQKENI. CDR3 protein: CASSPPATSGSYEQYF. The CDR3 DNA is TGTGCCAGCTCACCACCCGCAACTAGCGGCTCCTACGAGCAGTACTTC.

The chain has TRBV6-2 or TRBV6-3 and TRBJ2-1, with TRBD2 as a possible D gene (6 bases). The length of the CDR3 is 15 residues. Germline values: CDR1 MNHEY, CDR2 SVGEGT. V lost 6 bases, J lost 15 bases, and 27 bases lay in between. The CDR3 reads CASRDRDLSVRSLFF. Here the CDR3 DNA reads TGTGCCAGCAGGGACCGGGACTTATCCGTTAGAAGCCTGTTCTTC.

The chain is built from TRBV11-2 and TRBJ1-2; D unresolved. Germline CDR1 and CDR2: SGHAT and FQNNGV. This CDR3 is built from 17 residues. Trimming took off 4 bases at V and 0 bases at J, with 18 bases between the two ends. This chain's CDR3 is CASSSTFRQSANYGYTF. The CDR3 bases are TGTGCCAGCAGCTCGACCTTTAGGCAGTCAGCTAACTATGGCTACACCTTC.

This clonotype showed up just once. The chain has TRBV11-2 and TRBJ1-2; D may be TRBD1 (5 bases). There are 14 residues in the CDR3. Germline V CDR1 and CDR2: SGHAT, FQNNGV. Trimming left V 5 bases short and J 8 bases short, with 18 bases between. CDR3: CASSQGEPRGGYTF. The CDR3 nucleotides read TGTGCCAGCAGCCAGGGAGAGCCGAGAGGGGGCTACACCTTC.

The CDR3 DNA is TGTGCCAGCAGTGACTGGCTAGGCTATGGCTACACCTTC. Translated, it gives CASSDWLGYGYTF. The chain carries TRBV6-5 and TRBJ1-2, with D unresolved. V was pared by 5 bases and J by 4 bases, with 11 bases between. Looked up from germline, CDR1 is MNHEY and CDR2 is SVGAGI. CDR3 length equals 13 residues.

The chain couples TRBV24-1 to TRBJ1-2, with a weak D call TRBD1 (5 bases). CDR3 length equals 13 residues. V was trimmed by 7 bases and J by 8 bases, leaving 16 bases between them. Per germline, CDR1 KGHDR and CDR2 SFDVKD. The CDR3 sequence is CATSTDSARGYTF. The CDR3 DNA reads TGTGCCACCAGCACTGACAGCGCGCGCGGCTACACCTTC.

The chain is built from TRBV19 and TRBJ1-1; D might be TRBD1 (5 bases). CDR3 length equals 14 residues. V was clipped by 3 bases and J by 8 bases, with 16 bases between them. Germline values: CDR1 LNHDA, CDR2 SQIVND (reference sequence). The CDR3 spells CASSMWAGQTEAFF. The CDR3 DNA reads TGTGCCAGTAGTATGTGGGCAGGGCAAACCGAAGCTTTCTTT.

The chain joins TRBV29-1 to TRBJ1-1, with D possibly TRBD1 on 6 matching bases. This CDR3 is built from 12 residues. Germline CDR1 SQVTM, CDR2 ANQGSEA. V was clipped by 2 bases and J by 4 bases, with 8 bases between them. The CDR3 region has the DNA TGCAGCGTTGAAATAGGGGGCACTGAAGCTTTCTTT. Encoded protein: CSVEIGGTEAFF.

The chain couples TRBV15 to TRBJ1-4, with 8 bases aligning to TRBD1. Germline CDR1 reads LNHNV; CDR2 reads YYDKDF (reference sequence). The CDR3 is 16 residues long. V trimming: 3 bases; J trimming: 0 bases; junction bases outside the gene matches: 3. The CDR3 region has the DNA TGTGCCACCAGCAGGGACAGGGCTGCAACTAATGAAAAACTGTTTTTT. This codes for CATSRDRAATNEKLFF.

This clonotype was picked up a small number of times. The chain has TRBV29-1 and TRBJ2-1; D is perhaps TRBD1 (6 bases). Trimming left V 4 bases short and J 4 bases short, with 14 bases between. CDR3 size: 14 residues. Germline lookup yields CDR1 SQVTM and CDR2 ANQGSEA. For the CDR3, the DNA is TGCAGCGTTGGCGGACAGACATTTTACAATGAGCAGTTCTTC. Its protein is CSVGGQTFYNEQFF.

The V and J genes are TRBV5-1 and TRBJ1-5, with 7 bases identical to TRBD1. This CDR3 has 15 residues. Germline V gives CDR1 SGHRS, CDR2 YFSETQ. J gave up 3 bases and V 4 bases, and 7 bases lay outside the gene matches. CDR3 amino acids: CASSPYTGDNQPQHF. In DNA, the CDR3 is TGCGCCAGCAGCCCGTATACAGGGGACAATCAGCCCCAGCATTTT.

The chain carries TRBV20-1 and TRBJ2-1; 9 bases map to TRBD2. This CDR3 region has 17 residues. V lost 3 bases to trimming and J lost 8 bases; unmatched junction nucleotides: 17. Looked up from germline, CDR1 is DFQATT and CDR2 is SNEGSKA (reference sequence). The CDR3 sequence: CSASAFQGGTSTYEQFF. The CDR3 nucleotides read TGCAGTGCTAGCGCCTTCCAGGGAGGGACTAGCACGTATGAGCAGTTCTTC.

This chain connects TRBV5-1 to TRBJ1-1; weak D call: TRBD1 (6 bases). CDR1 is SGHRS and CDR2 is YFSETQ in the germline V gene. The CDR3 consists of 13 residues. The V and J ends lost 2 bases and 3 bases respectively, with 8 bases between them. For the CDR3, the DNA is TGCGCCAGCAGCTTTGAGGGGGACACTGAAGCTTTCTTT. As protein: CASSFEGDTEAFF.

This rearrangement joins TRBV20-1 to TRBJ2-7; no firm D call. The CDR3 length is 14 residues. V was shortened by 0 bases and J by 1 base, with 10 bases between the two germline ends. The germline gives CDR1 DFQATT, CDR2 SNEGSKA (reference sequence). The CDR3 DNA reads as TGCAGTGCTAGAGATCCGGTCGGTTCCTACGAGCAGTACTTC. The encoded protein is CSARDPVGSYEQYF.

About this clonotype: One end of the junction varies from germline; a read error may be responsible. The chain couples TRBV4-1 to TRBJ2-4; TRBD2 aligns across 8 bases. The germline CDR1 and CDR2 sequences are MGHRA and YSYEKL. The CDR3 has 13 residues. The CDR3 coding sequence is TGCACCAGCAGCCAAGGCTCCGGGACTAGTCAGTACTTC. Residues: CTSSQGSGTSQYF.

A few counts support this clonotype. This chain connects TRBV6-5 to TRBJ2-7; 7 positions agree with TRBD1. The CDR3 extends over 14 amino acids. Germline loops: CDR1 MNHEY, CDR2 SVGAGI. V lost 7 bases, J lost 6 bases, and 12 bases stayed unmatched. CDR3 loop: CASTGPGQRGEQYF. Here the CDR3 DNA reads TGTGCCAGCACTGGACCGGGACAGAGAGGCGAGCAGTACTTC.

The rearrangement links TRBV27 to TRBJ2-7; TRBD2 matches 11 bases. V dropped 5 bases and J dropped 2; count of bases not matched to a gene: 8. CDR1 and CDR2 (germline): MNHEY, SMNVEV (reference sequence). CDR3 length: 16 residues. The CDR3 is CASSPTTSGIAYEQYF. CDR3 in DNA: TGTGCCAGCAGTCCGACGACTAGCGGGATCGCCTACGAGCAGTACTTC.

V and J are TRBV20-1 and TRBJ2-4; perhaps TRBD2 as D (5 bases). Per the germline V gene, CDR1 is DFQATT and CDR2 is SNEGSKA (reference sequence). This CDR3 is built from 13 residues. The germline V and J ends were trimmed by 3 bases and 9 bases, with 15 bases remaining between them. CDR3 region: CSASAGSSVIQYF. The CDR3 coding sequence is TGCAGTGCTAGCGCGGGTTCTTCCGTCATTCAGTACTTC.

This clonotype was seen a handful of times. This sequence joins TRBV29-1 and TRBJ1-2, with 9 bases identical to TRBD1. Trimming at V came to 6 bases and at J to 2 bases, leaving 7 bases not matched to a gene. Germline CDR1 reads SQVTM; CDR2 reads ANQGSEA. The CDR3 is 14 residues long. CDR3 sequence: CSVLGQGGNYGYTF. The CDR3 region has the DNA TGCAGCGTCCTGGGACAGGGAGGAAACTATGGCTACACCTTC.

The chain carries TRBV12-3 or TRBV12-4 and TRBJ1-5, with D possibly being TRBD1 (5 bases). Trimming removed 6 bases at V and 12 bases at J, with 15 bases between. The length of the CDR3 is 12 residues. As DNA, the CDR3 is TGTGCCAGCAGGCCTCTCCGGGGCAGCCAGCATTTT. Amino acid sequence: CASRPLRGSQHF.

This clonotype was counted once. The chain combines TRBV30 with TRBJ2-7, with D uncertain. The CDR3 sequence is 13 residues long. Per the germline V gene, CDR1 is GTSNPN and CDR2 is SVGIG (reference sequence). V shed 2 bases and J shed 3 bases, with 11 bases lying between them. The CDR3 here is CAWSLRLYYEQYF. The DNA of the CDR3 is TGTGCCTGGAGTCTCAGACTGTACTACGAGCAGTACTTC.

V gene TRBV6-2 or TRBV6-3 combines with J gene TRBJ2-3; TRBD1 might be the D (6 bases). The ends were cut back, 6 bases at V and 4 bases at J, with 11 bases in the middle. CDR3 size: 13 residues. Looked up from germline, CDR1 is MNHEY and CDR2 is SVGEGT. CDR3 in DNA: TGTGCCAGCAGACAGGGACCGTCAGATACGCAGTATTTT. Translating gives CASRQGPSDTQYF.